These T cell receptor beta chains were read from a single sample in a study of patients and donors after allogeneic stem cell transplantation. Via MiXCR, TCRdb re-called the RT-PCR reads, giving one row per CDR3 protein. Of about 960,000 distinct CDR3 sequences listed, more than 15% were seen once; the top ten hold approximately 5.9%. Sequenced sample: blood, either unsorted or a sorted T cell fraction (not recorded which). Source of these receptors: a human donor who was either an allogeneic HSCT recipient or a stem cell or donor lymphocyte infusion donor (not recorded which). It is not recorded whose cells these are; they may come from a transplant donor. CDR3s include the opening cysteine and the closing phenylalanine or tryptophan. D genes are given only for firm matches. Rows give clone size only sometimes, using once, few, many, or a class for an expanded clone.

-,TRBV25-1,TRBJ2-5,-,TGTGCCAGCAGTGATCAGGGTGCTGTGGGAGAGACCCAGTACTTC,CASSDQGAVGETQYF
few,TRBV4-2,TRBJ2-1,TRBD2,TGTGCCAGCAGCCAAGAAAGAAGACTAGCGGGGGAAAATGAGCAGTTCTTC,CASSQERRLAGENEQFF
-,TRBV5-1,TRBJ2-4,TRBD2,TGCGCCAGCAGCTTGGCCAGCGGGGGGGTCCTAGCCAAAAACATTCAGTACTTC,CASSLASGGVLAKNIQYF
-,TRBV20-1,TRBJ1-6,-,TGCAGTGCTGGGCTAGGGGGTTATAATTCACCCCTCCACTTT,CSAGLGGYNSPLHF
once,TRBV7-2,TRBJ2-5,-,TGTGCCAGCAGCTTAGGGGTTTATGAGACCCAGTACTTC,CASSLGVYETQYF
-,TRBV20-1,TRBJ2-1,-,TGCAGTGCTTTTGGACCCCTTAGCAGCTCCTACAATGAGCAGTTCTTC,CSAFGPLSSSYNEQFF
few,TRBV20-1,TRBJ2-1,TRBD2,TGCAGTGCCCCCCCGGGGGGGTTCAGGGAGAATGAGCAGTTCTTC,CSAPPGGFRENEQFF
few,TRBV3-1,TRBJ2-5,TRBD2,TGTGCCAGCAGCGAACGGACTAGCGGGCCCCTCCAAGAGACCCAGTACTTC,CASSERTSGPLQETQYF
-,TRBV13,TRBJ2-7,-,TGTGCCAGCAGCCTGGACATGCCCTACGAGCAGTACTTC,CASSLDMPYEQYF
-,TRBV12-3/TRBV12-4,TRBJ2-3,TRBD2,TGTGCCAGCAGTTCCGGAACTAGCGGGGGGGCGTCTACGCAGTATTTT,CASSSGTSGGASTQYF
many,TRBV12-3/TRBV12-4,TRBJ2-7,-,TGTGCCAGCAGCCCGAAGGGCTACGAGCAGTACTTC,CASSPKGYEQYF
few,TRBV9,TRBJ2-3,-,TGTGCCAGCAGCGTAGAGTTATGGGGGACGCAGTATTTT,CASSVELWGTQYF
many,TRBV5-1,TRBJ2-7,-,TGCGCCAGCAGCTTTACCTCGCACGAGCAGTACTTC,CASSFTSHEQYF
-,TRBV7-3,TRBJ2-3,-,TGTGCCAGCAGCTACCCGGATCGAGGGAGGGATACGCAGTATTTT,CASSYPDRGRDTQYF
-,TRBV28,TRBJ1-5,TRBD1,TGTGCCAGCAGCACAGGGGCCTTAGGGCATCAGCCCCAGCATTTT,CASSTGALGHQPQHF
few,TRBV5-1,TRBJ1-1,TRBD1,TGCGCCAGCAGCTTGGACAGAAATTTTCGGACAGGGGTTACTGAAGCTTTCTTT,CASSLDRNFRTGVTEAFF
-,TRBV30,TRBJ1-2,-,TGTGCCTGGTCCGCGGGGGCCTATGGCTACACCTTC,CAWSAGAYGYTF
few,TRBV4-1,TRBJ2-1,TRBD2,TGCGCCAGCAGCCAAAGGGGCGGGGGTATTCGGCAGTTCTTC,CASSQRGGGIRQFF